This T cell receptor (beta chain) was identified during a study of naive and memory T cell subsets. Both TRBC1 and TRBC2 were covered by a beta constant-region primer of two equimolar oligonucleotides. TCRdb reanalysed the UMI-ligation and nested PCR reads using MiXCR and keeps one entry per CDR3 protein. The table lists 140,000 to 150,000 distinct CDR3 sequences, 15% to 20% of them singletons. CDR1 and CDR2 from the germline V gene are LGHNA and YNFKEQ. With 0 bases clipped from V and 7 bases from J, the junction kept 12 bases outside the gene matches. The CDR3 contains 17 residues. This clonotype has only a few counts.

The V and J genes are TRBV4-2 and TRBJ2-7; 10 nucleotides match TRBD2. The source material was naive CD4+ T cells from blood. This TCR was recovered from a human donor in good health. Written as DNA, the CDR3 is TGTGCCAGCAGCCAAGATTTGGCTAGCGGGAGCTCTGCGGAGCAGTACTTC. Protein product: CASSQDLASGSSAEQYF.